The clone carrying this T cell receptor (beta chain) was counted between two and nine times. It was cDNA, reverse transcribed from extracted RNA, that served as the sequencing template. TCRdb keeps only in-frame clones here, not all; method: immunoSEQ multiplex PCR. The repertoire has under 250,000 clones, 50% to 65% of them found once; the top ten carry around 0.44%. This sample stems from a study of CD8+ T cells in alopecia areata. V lost 4 bases and J lost 4, with 8 bases in between. Germline V gives CDR1 SNHLY, CDR2 FYNNEI. The CDR3 has 13 residues. V and J are TRBV2 and TRBJ1-5, with D perhaps TRBD1 (6 bases). The sequence was obtained from a human donor with alopecia areata. The sequences come from CD4+ T cells sorted from blood, collected at week 0. The CDR3 reads CASSVTGNQPQHF. CDR3 DNA: TGTGCCAGCAGTGTTACAGGGAATCAGCCCCAGCATTTT.